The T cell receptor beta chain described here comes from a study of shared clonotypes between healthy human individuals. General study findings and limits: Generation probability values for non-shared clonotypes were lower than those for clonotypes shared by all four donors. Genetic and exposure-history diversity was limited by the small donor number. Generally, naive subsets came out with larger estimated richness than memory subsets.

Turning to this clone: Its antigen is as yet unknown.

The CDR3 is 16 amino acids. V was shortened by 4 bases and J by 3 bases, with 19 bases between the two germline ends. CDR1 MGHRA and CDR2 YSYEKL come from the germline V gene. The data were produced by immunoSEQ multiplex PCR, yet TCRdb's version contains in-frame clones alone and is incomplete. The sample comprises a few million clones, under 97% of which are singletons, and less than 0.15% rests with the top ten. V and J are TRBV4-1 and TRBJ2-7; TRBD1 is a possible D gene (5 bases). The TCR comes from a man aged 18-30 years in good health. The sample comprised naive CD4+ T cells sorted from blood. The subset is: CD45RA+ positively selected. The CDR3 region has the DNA TGCGCCAGCAGCCCCTTAGGGCGACAGAGTCACTACGAGCAGTACTTC. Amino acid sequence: CASSPLGRQSHYEQYF.